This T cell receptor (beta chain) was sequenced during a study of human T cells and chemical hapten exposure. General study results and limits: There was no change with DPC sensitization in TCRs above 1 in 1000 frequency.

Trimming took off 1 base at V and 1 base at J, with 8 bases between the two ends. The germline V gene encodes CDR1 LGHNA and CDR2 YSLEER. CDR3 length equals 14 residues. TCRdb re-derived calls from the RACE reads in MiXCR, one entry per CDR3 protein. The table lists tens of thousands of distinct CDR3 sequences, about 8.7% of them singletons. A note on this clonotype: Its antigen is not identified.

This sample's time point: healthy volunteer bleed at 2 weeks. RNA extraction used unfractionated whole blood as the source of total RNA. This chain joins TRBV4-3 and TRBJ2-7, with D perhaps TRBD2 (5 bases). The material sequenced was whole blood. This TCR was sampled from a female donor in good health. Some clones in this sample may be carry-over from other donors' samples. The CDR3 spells CASSQVLASYEQYF. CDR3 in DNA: TGCGCCAGCAGCCAAGTTCTAGCATCCTACGAGCAGTACTTC.